Shown below are 32 T cell receptor beta chains from a single sample sequenced in a study of shared clonotypes between healthy human individuals. Clones were read by immunoSEQ multiplex PCR, and TCRdb kept only the in-frame ones, dropping some. The sample has about 2.1 million clones, approximately 94% seen once. CD45RO-negative CD8 cells positively selected for CCR7 made up the naive population, which excluded terminally differentiated effector memory CD45RA+ cells. Sequencing was done on a sample of naive CD8+ T cells from PBMCs. The receptors were gathered from a man between 18 and 35 years old in good health. Some clones in this sample may be carry-over from other donors' samples.

The gene calls are TRBV28 and TRBJ1-1, with D perhaps TRBD1 (6 bases). V was shortened by 8 bases and J by 6 bases, with 13 bases between the two germline ends. This CDR3 comprises 12 residues. CDR1 and CDR2 from the germline V gene are MDHEN and SYDVKM. CDR3 sequence reads: CASRGAPAEAFF. CDR3 nucleotide sequence: TGTGCCAGCCGGGGGGCGCCGGCTGAAGCTTTCTTT.

This clone showed up just once. The J gene is TRBJ2-1, the V gene TRBV29-1; D not resolved. The CDR3 runs to 13 residues. V was pared by 6 bases and J by 6 bases, with 15 bases between. From germline, CDR1 is SQVTM and CDR2 ANQGSEA. CDR3: CSVAPMSPNEQFF. CDR3 DNA sequence: TGCAGCGTGGCCCCAATGAGTCCCAATGAGCAGTTCTTC.

The V and J genes are TRBV6-6 and TRBJ2-5; D is possibly TRBD1 (5 bases). Trimming left V 5 bases short and J 2 bases short, with 12 bases between. Germline-derived CDR1 and CDR2 are MNHNY and SVGAGI (reference sequence). The CDR3 is 14 amino acids. CDR3 residues: CASSTRTPQETQYF. The CDR3 nucleotides read TGTGCCAGCAGTACACGGACACCTCAAGAGACCCAGTACTTC.

This clone came up once. The rearrangement uses TRBV27 and TRBJ2-7; tentative D call: TRBD2 (5 bases). The ends were cut back, 0 bases at V and 2 bases at J, with 8 bases in the middle. The CDR3 totals 14 residues. Germline V gives CDR1 MNHEY, CDR2 SMNVEV (reference sequence). CDR3 in DNA: TGTGCCAGCAGTTTATCCCAGGAGGCCTACGAGCAGTACTTC. Translated: CASSLSQEAYEQYF.

The chain joins TRBV7-6 to TRBJ2-2, with D possibly matching TRBD2 (6 bases). V dropped 5 bases and J dropped 5 bases, with 21 bases sitting between them. The CDR3 has 17 amino acids. Germline CDR1 is SGHVS and CDR2 is FNYEAQ. The CDR3: CASSRSLRDSPTGELFF. In nucleotides, the CDR3 is TGTGCCAGCAGCCGATCCCTCCGGGACTCCCCAACCGGGGAGCTGTTTTTT.

This chain uses TRBV13 with TRBJ2-2, with TRBD2 identical over 8 bases. CDR1 and CDR2 (germline): PRHDT, FYEKMQ (reference sequence). The length of the CDR3 is 16 residues. Losses at the gene ends were 3 bases for V and 5 bases for J; bases not matched to a gene: 8. CDR3: CASSFRLAGQTGELFF. The CDR3 coding sequence is TGTGCCAGCAGCTTCCGGCTAGCGGGTCAGACCGGGGAGCTGTTTTTT.

This clone appeared a single time. The rearrangement uses TRBV9 and TRBJ2-7, with D perhaps given as TRBD1 or TRBD2 (5 bases each). Germline V gives CDR1 SGDLS, CDR2 YYNGEE. Trimming left V 2 bases short and J 4 bases short, with 16 bases between. This CDR3 spans 15 amino acids. As DNA, the CDR3 is TGTGCCAGCAGCGTCTCCGGGACGGGCCTTTACGAGCAGTACTTC. Translating it yields CASSVSGTGLYEQYF.

The chain joins TRBV11-3 to TRBJ2-1; 9 bases line up with TRBD1. V lost 3 bases, J lost 5 bases, and 5 bases stayed unmatched. This CDR3 comprises 15 residues. Germline V CDR1 and CDR2: SGHNT, YENEEA. The CDR3 region is CASSLGTGPHNEQFF. The CDR3 bases are TGTGCCAGCAGCTTGGGGACAGGGCCTCACAATGAGCAGTTCTTC.

This clone was found once. This chain links TRBV9 with TRBJ2-2; TRBD2 is a possible D gene (5 bases). V shed 4 bases and J shed 0 bases, with 13 bases lying between them. Germline V gene data show CDR1 as SGDLS and CDR2 as YYNGEE. CDR3 length: 16 amino acids. This chain's CDR3 is CASSPYSGANTGELFF. In DNA form, the CDR3 reads TGTGCCAGCAGCCCCTACTCCGGGGCGAACACCGGGGAGCTGTTTTTT.

The J gene is TRBJ2-7, the V gene TRBV14, with 7 bases aligning to TRBD2. Trimming cost V 2 bases and J 3 bases; bases outside gene matches: 7. The germline gives CDR1 SGHDN, CDR2 FVKESK. The CDR3 runs 15 residues. CDR3 sequence (DNA): TGTGCCAGCAGCCAATCTAGCGGTAGGGGCTACGAGCAGTACTTC. Amino acids: CASSQSSGRGYEQYF.

The gene calls are TRBV19 and TRBJ2-7; D is unresolved. The CDR3 runs 13 residues. From germline, CDR1 is LNHDA and CDR2 SQIVND (reference sequence). V lost 3 bases and J 3 bases, leaving 9 bases between the germline ends. The CDR3 loop is CASSIKGRYEQYF. CDR3 nucleotide sequence: TGTGCCAGTAGTATTAAGGGCCGCTACGAGCAGTACTTC.

V is TRBV2 and J is TRBJ2-7, with D perhaps matching TRBD1 or TRBD2 (7 bases each). CDR1 and CDR2 (germline): SNHLY, FYNNEI. Trimming took off 9 bases at V and 2 bases at J, with 11 bases between the two ends. There are 12 residues in the CDR3. CDR3 protein: CARGGGPYEQYF. DNA of the CDR3: TGTGCCAGGGGAGGGGGCCCCTACGAGCAGTACTTC.

V gene TRBV18 combines with J gene TRBJ2-7, with D perhaps matching TRBD1 (5 bases). The CDR3 spans 14 residues. Trimming took off 2 bases at V and 3 bases at J, with 11 bases between the two ends. Germline V gives CDR1 KGHSH, CDR2 LQKENI. CDR3 loop: CASSPIAGIYEQYF. The CDR3 region has the DNA TGTGCCAGCTCACCAATCGCAGGGATCTACGAGCAGTACTTC.

The chain combines TRBV5-6 with TRBJ2-2; D is unclear. This CDR3 has 12 amino acids. Germline V gene sequence: CDR1 SGHDT, CDR2 YYEEEE. Between the trimmed V and J ends, which lost 3 bases and 3 bases, there was a span of 3 bases. In nucleotides, the CDR3 is TGTGCCAGCAGCTATCACACCGGGGAGCTGTTTTTT. This translates into CASSYHTGELFF.

The gene calls are TRBV13 and TRBJ2-3; D perhaps matches TRBD1 (6 bases). V was trimmed by 5 bases and J by 2 bases, leaving 11 bases between them. This CDR3 is built from 14 residues. The V gene's germline CDR1 is PRHDT and CDR2 FYEKMQ (reference sequence). CDR3 nucleotides: TGTGCCAGCAGCCCCGTGGGGGCCACAGATACGCAGTATTTT. As protein: CASSPVGATDTQYF.

The V gene is TRBV9, the J gene TRBJ2-5; a possible D gene is TRBD2 (5 bases). The CDR3 runs to 13 residues. Per germline, CDR1 SGDLS and CDR2 YYNGEE. Trimming stripped 5 bases from V and 2 bases from J, with 10 bases between. DNA for the CDR3: TGTGCCAGCAGTGGACTCCCTCAAGAGACCCAGTACTTC. Protein product: CASSGLPQETQYF.

This sequence joins TRBV28 and TRBJ1-1, with a tentative D call TRBD1 (5 bases). CDR1 is MDHEN and CDR2 is SYDVKM in the germline V gene. This CDR3 spans 11 amino acids. V lost 2 bases and J 11 bases, leaving 9 bases between the germline ends. In DNA, the CDR3 is TGTGCCAGCAGTTTAGTAGGGGTGGCTTTCTTT. It specifies CASSLVGVAFF. Drawing the rest from reference TRBV28 and TRBJ1-1, the complete variable domain is DVKVTQSSRYLVKRTGEKVFLECVQDMDHENMFWYRQDPGLGLRLIYFSYDVKMKEKGDIPEGYSVSREKKERFSLILESASTNQTSMYLCASSLVGVAFFGQGTRLTVV.

About this clone itself: The identical CDR3 is also encoded by other nucleotide sequences in the sample. This chain uses TRBV28 with TRBJ2-7; 7 bases are a match to TRBD2. Losses at the gene ends were 6 bases for V and 5 bases for J; bases not matched to a gene: 4. CDR1 and CDR2 from the germline V gene are MDHEN and SYDVKM. The length of the CDR3 is 12 residues. The CDR3 DNA sequence: TGTGCCAGCAGCCTGGGGGGGAACGAGCAGTACTTC. Translating gives CASSLGGNEQYF.

The genes are TRBV6-1 and TRBJ1-4, with a weak D call TRBD1 (5 bases). The CDR3 has 18 amino acids. Trimming removed 2 bases from V and 5 bases from J, with 21 bases in between. Germline-derived CDR1 and CDR2 are MNHNS and SASEGT. The CDR3 here is CASSEFFRVDSLNEKLFF. The CDR3 coding sequence is TGTGCCAGCAGTGAATTTTTCAGGGTAGACAGCTTAAATGAAAAACTGTTTTTT.

This clone has just a few counts. This chain joins TRBV9 and TRBJ2-1; weak D call: TRBD2 (5 bases). Trimming removed 4 bases from V and 7 bases from J, with 15 bases in between. CDR3 size: 14 residues. Germline V gene lookup returns CDR1 SGDLS and CDR2 YYNGEE. The DNA for the CDR3 is TGTGCCAGCAGCCTCGCGCGGGCTCCAAATGAGCAGTTCTTC. Amino acid sequence: CASSLARAPNEQFF.

This clone was picked up a small number of times. The gene calls are TRBV30 and TRBJ1-1; D remains ambiguous. The CDR3 has 13 amino acids. Trimming took 4 bases from V and 0 from J, leaving 9 bases between them. Germline loops: CDR1 GTSNPN, CDR2 SVGIG (reference sequence). Here the CDR3 reads CAWNAVMNTEAFF. CDR3 coding DNA: TGTGCCTGGAACGCGGTAATGAACACTGAAGCTTTCTTT. Using reference TRBV30 and TRBJ1-1 for the parts outside the CDR3, the full variable domain is SQTIHQWPATLVQPVGSPLSLECTVEGTSNPNLYWYRQAAGRGLQLLFYSVGIGQISSEVPQNLSASRPQDRQFILSSKKLLLSDSGFYLCAWNAVMNTEAFFGQGTRLTVV.

V is TRBV27 and J is TRBJ2-1, with TRBD2 matching over 8 bases. The V and J ends lost 10 bases and 0 bases, in that order; junction bases with no gene match: 5. Germline V gene sequence: CDR1 MNHEY, CDR2 SMNVEV (reference sequence). The CDR3 extends over 14 amino acids. The CDR3 DNA reads as TGTGCCATCGGGAGCGGGAGCTCCTACAATGAGCAGTTCTTC. Translation: CAIGSGSSYNEQFF.

This clone was recorded only once. This chain connects TRBV6-5 to TRBJ2-7; perhaps TRBD1 as D (6 bases). CDR3 length equals 16 residues. Trimming removed 4 bases from V and 4 bases from J, with 20 bases in between. Per the germline V gene, CDR1 is MNHEY and CDR2 is SVGAGI. The CDR3 bases are TGTGCCAGCAGTTCCCCACCGGGACACCTACGGTACGAGCAGTACTTC. Translating gives CASSSPPGHLRYEQYF.

The V gene is TRBV7-8, the J gene TRBJ2-4; D possibly uses TRBD1 or TRBD2 (6 bases each). CDR3 length: 15 residues. Trimming left V 7 bases short and J 7 bases short, with 20 bases between. Germline V gene data show CDR1 as SGHVS and CDR2 as FQNEAQ. This CDR3 is CASTALQGGYNIQYF. Here the CDR3 DNA reads TGTGCCAGCACCGCACTACAGGGAGGATACAACATTCAGTACTTC.

The genes are TRBV6-5 and TRBJ2-3; D gene unclear. The CDR3 spans 15 residues. The germline V gene has CDR1 MNHEY and CDR2 SVGAGI. V was trimmed by 2 bases and J by 2 bases, leaving 11 bases between them. Here the CDR3 reads CASSYTGRPTDTQYF. CDR3 DNA: TGTGCCAGCAGTTACACCGGACGGCCCACAGATACGCAGTATTTT.

This chain connects TRBV5-4 to TRBJ2-5; D assignment may be TRBD1 or TRBD2 (6 bases each). From germline, CDR1 is SGHNT and CDR2 YYREEE (reference sequence). The V gene lost 1 base and the J gene lost 1 base, with 8 bases spanning the gap. The CDR3 is 14 amino acids. In nucleotides, the CDR3 is TGTGCCAGCAGCTTGTGGGGGGCCCAAGAGACCCAGTACTTC. Translating it yields CASSLWGAQETQYF.

The chain joins TRBV6-1 to TRBJ2-7, with D perhaps matching TRBD2 (6 bases). The CDR3 totals 12 residues. V was trimmed by 9 bases and J by 0 bases, leaving 9 bases between them. The germline V gene has CDR1 MNHNS and CDR2 SASEGT. The CDR3 is CASWGLSYEQYF. DNA of the CDR3: TGTGCCAGTTGGGGACTCTCCTACGAGCAGTACTTC.

This clone was seen just once. This sequence joins TRBV28 and TRBJ2-1; 8 bases are shared with TRBD1. Unmatched junction bases numbered 5, after V lost 5 bases and J lost 2 bases. CDR3 size: 15 residues. Per the germline V gene, CDR1 is MDHEN and CDR2 is SYDVKM. CDR3 nucleotide sequence: TGTGCCAGCAGTCGACAGGGGAGCACCTACAATGAGCAGTTCTTC. It yields the protein CASSRQGSTYNEQFF. Full variable domain (remainder filled in from reference TRBV28 and TRBJ2-1): DVKVTQSSRYLVKRTGEKVFLECVQDMDHENMFWYRQDPGLGLRLIYFSYDVKMKEKGDIPEGYSVSREKKERFSLILESASTNQTSMYLCASSRQGSTYNEQFFGPGTRLTVL.

V usage is TRBV27 and J usage is TRBJ2-1; TRBD2 aligns across 13 bases. CDR3 length: 14 residues. The junction had 2 bases not matched to a gene; V was cut back by 6 bases and J by 6 bases. Germline lookup yields CDR1 MNHEY and CDR2 SMNVEV (reference sequence). The CDR3 sequence is CASSGLAGVNEQFF. In DNA, the CDR3 is TGTGCCAGCAGCGGACTAGCGGGAGTCAATGAGCAGTTCTTC.

V gene TRBV15 combines with J gene TRBJ2-5; D uncertain. There are 12 residues in the CDR3. Per the germline V gene, CDR1 is LNHNV and CDR2 is YYDKDF (reference sequence). V shed 4 bases and J shed 5 bases, with 8 bases lying between them. DNA of the CDR3: TGTGCCACCAGCAACGGTGGGGAGACCCAGTACTTC. It is translated as CATSNGGETQYF.

The chain carries TRBV30 and TRBJ1-6, with a weak D call TRBD1 (6 bases). Per the germline V gene, CDR1 is GTSNPN and CDR2 is SVGIG (reference sequence). Deletions cut 4 bases from V and 7 bases from J, with 14 bases between. The CDR3 consists of 14 residues. Here the CDR3 reads CAWTPVQGNSPLHF. CDR3 nucleotides: TGTGCCTGGACCCCGGTACAGGGCAATTCACCCCTCCACTTT.

The V call is TRBV5-1, the J call TRBJ2-1, with no clear D. The CDR3 length is 16 residues. V dropped 1 base and J dropped 0 bases, with 11 bases sitting between them. Germline values: CDR1 SGHRS, CDR2 YFSETQ. The CDR3 DNA is TGCGCCAGCAGCTTGTTATCAGGTATCTCCTACAATGAGCAGTTCTTC. It specifies CASSLLSGISYNEQFF.